This T cell receptor (beta chain) was identified in a study of T-cell memory formation after mild COVID-19. Study overall: In these data, TCR clusters were largely donor specific.

TCRdb reanalysed the 5' RACE reads using MiXCR and keeps one entry per CDR3 protein. The sample carries a few hundred thousand distinct CDR3 sequences, under 25% recorded once. Study conclusions and caveats: Researchers could not confirm that second-wave clones peaking on day 37 targeted SARS-CoV-2. While clones contracting from day 15 to 85 were balanced between CD4 and CD8, later expanders leaned CD4+. Memory sampled before infection contained some responding clones, suggesting cross-reactive memory joined.

Per germline, CDR1 SGHDN and CDR2 FVKESK. The CDR3 is 17 amino acids. Trimming at V came to 3 bases and at J to 7 bases, leaving 12 bases not matched to a gene. This clonotype was recorded a few times. Its specificity is unknown. The specimen sequenced was PBMCs or a T cell subset sorted from them (not recorded which). The V call is TRBV14, the J call TRBJ2-2; 9 bases line up with TRBD1. The source of this sequence is an adult woman who had mild COVID-19 (a few samples of this study predate the infection). Cell type and time point are not known. This chain's CDR3 is CASSHTGTGTFSGELFF. For the CDR3, the DNA is TGTGCCAGCAGCCATACCGGGACAGGGACCTTCAGCGGGGAGCTGTTTTTT. The variable domain in full, with the rest retrieved from reference TRBV14 and TRBJ2-2, is EAGVTQFPSHSVIEKGQTVTLRCDPISGHDNLYWYRRVMGKEIKFLLHFVKESKQDESGMPNNRFLAERTGGTYSTLKVQPAELEDSGVYFCASSHTGTGTFSGELFFGEGSRLTVL.